This TCR beta chain is drawn from a study of neurological immune-mediated disorders (dated by TCRdb to between 2018 and 2021). For the wider study: Of the roughly 35 multiple sclerosis patients, about 30 had relapsing-remitting MS and 3 had secondary progressive MS. Using UMI-based sequencing, the study compared peripheral blood TCR-beta repertoires from patients with HTLV-I-associated myelopathy (HAM/TSP), patients with multiple sclerosis, and healthy controls. Longitudinal samples, technical triplicates and paired sorted CD4+ and CD8+ T-cell subsets, alongside PBMC samples, were included among the approximately 110 TCR-beta libraries. The cohort was made up of around 70 subjects, consisting of some 14 HAM/TSP patients, around 35 multiple sclerosis patients and 20 healthy controls.

This clonotype was counted ten times or more. Its antigen has not been determined. Base qualities are not provided; no much larger clone lies one nucleotide away. On the study overall, not on this receptor specifically: The MS cluster showed no association with clinical or MRI features, and the authors stated that larger cohorts are needed. No identical CDR3 amino acid sequences were shared among expanded clones across subjects, suggesting private TCR-beta repertoires in all groups. TCR clonal expansion was highest in HAM/TSP patients and lowest in MS patients, with MS patients falling below even healthy controls. In a phylogenetic analysis, the repertoires of 18 out of 34 MS patients fell into a single cluster of related CDR3 sequences, pointing to a possible signature at the repertoire level.

cDNA was synthesized by template-switch 5'RACE using a primer with a 10-nucleotide random unique molecular identifier that tagged each TCR transcript. Each sequencing run produced over 180 million TCR-beta sequences covering 15-18 subjects. Total RNA was extracted with the RNeasy kit. The KAPA Real-time Library Amplification kit was used to amplify TCR-beta VDJ regions with primers for the TCR constant region and the 5'RACE anchor. A first PCR added sample indexes and Illumina adaptors, and a second PCR then raised library yield. After purification with Ampure beads, the TCR product of roughly 650 bp was size-selected on a 2% E-gel SizeSelection system. Before pooling, libraries had their quality checked on a Bioanalyzer, their concentration measured with Qubit, and their quantity determined with the Kapa Library Quantification kit. An Illumina HiSeq 2500 was used to sequence the libraries paired-end at 2 x 150 bp. To increase sequence diversity, roughly 24-31% phiX was spiked into each library pool. From the authors' description of their analysis: The quality-filtered reads were processed with the UMI-based MiGEC pipeline, whose error correction step removed more than 80% of the raw TCR sequences. VDJ genes were aligned to IMGT germline references, and each clonotype was defined by a unique CDR3 amino acid sequence together with V-J genes. Clonal expansion, Shannon diversity and CDR3 relatedness (CalcPairwiseDistances, ClusterSamples) were evaluated with VDJtools, and phylogenetic trees were built with CLCbio workbench. Clones with at least 8 unique UMIs were defined as expanded, with this threshold being based on coefficient-of-variation modelling across technical triplicates. Through fastp at Q25 and MiXCR, TCRdb rebuilt clones from the public reads, retaining in-frame beta chains. Under each unique CDR3 protein, matching rows form one entry showing the most common genes and DNA. The V and J calls and clone size are TCRdb's, not the authors'. A total of roughly 60,000 distinct CDR3 sequences appear in this sample, over 2% of them only once. Of the sample, approximately 3% falls within the top ten clones.

The CDR3, from cysteine to phenylalanine, totals 14 residues. The only DNA kept is the CDR3, 42 bases in frame from the first base. The germline V gene (reference sequence) provides CDR1 DFQATT and CDR2 SNEGSKA. V lost 6 bases and J lost 9 bases, and the count of bases not matched to a germline gene is 8. For unsorted PBMC libraries, 2 million PBMCs were used after storage in RNAlater at -80 degrees C until RNA extraction. Multiple sclerosis patients were enrolled in a US clinical protocol evaluating disease progression by magnetic resonance imaging. PBMCs were separated from peripheral blood using Ficoll-Hypaque density gradient centrifugation and then cryopreserved in liquid nitrogen.

The chain links TRBV20-1 with TRBJ2-1; 13 nucleotides in the junction match TRBD2. The sequencing sample was made of PBMCs. The TCR comes from a man in his forties or fifties with multiple sclerosis. The sequenced DNA: TGCAGTGCGATTTCGGGACTAGCGGGGTCTGAGCAGTTCTTC. Its protein reads: CSAISGLAGSEQFF.